This TCR beta chain was identified in a study of early stage breast cancer tumors. Whole-study context: Twelve of the 16 invasive tumors were ER+, PR+ and HER2-.

Each sample had two DNA replicates, roughly 0.5 ug blood or 1.5 ug tissue. TCRdb keeps only in-frame clones here, not all; method: immunoSEQ multiplex PCR. This table holds under 35,000 clones, roughly 86% found once. The study's findings and limits: Tumor and normal breast were distinguished via blood comparison in most of the 16 patients.

This CDR3 comprises 13 residues. With respect to this clone: The antigen is unknown.

The chain is built from TRBV21-1 and TRBJ1-3; no DNA check was done on the table's D call, TRBD1. TRBV21-1 is deemed a pseudogene. This clonotype was sampled from a person in their fifties with breast cancer. The specimen sequenced was blood. The CDR3 spells CASSKNSGNTIYF. The CDR3 DNA sequence: TGTGCCAGCAGCAAAAACAGTGGAAACACCATATATTTT.